This is a list of T cell receptor beta chains from one sample in a study of blood T cells in healthy people across ages. TCRdb passed the 5' RACE reads through MiXCR, listing each CDR3 protein once. The table records about 970,000 distinct CDR3 sequences, roughly half of them present only once. The source material was blood. These receptors all come from a woman aged 60-75 years in good health. The CDR3 runs from the conserved cysteine through the conserved F or W. Clone sizes are given selectively: once, few, many, or a class where the clone is expanded.

v_gene: TRBV20-1; abundance: -; j_gene: TRBJ2-3; CDR3aa: CSASRSERRRTDTQYF
v_gene: TRBV3-1; abundance: few; j_gene: TRBJ2-7; CDR3aa: CASSQVGGYRSYEQYF
v_gene: TRBV7-2; abundance: -; j_gene: TRBJ2-1; CDR3aa: CASSPPGHGGYNEQFF
v_gene: TRBV25-1; abundance: -; j_gene: TRBJ1-5; CDR3aa: CASSDPTTGNQPQHF
v_gene: TRBV4-1; abundance: few; j_gene: TRBJ2-3; CDR3aa: CASSQVGSGTDTQYF
v_gene: TRBV28; abundance: -; j_gene: TRBJ1-5; CDR3aa: CASSLVGAGDQPQHF
v_gene: TRBV7-6; abundance: -; j_gene: TRBJ2-5; CDR3aa: CASSYNLGQGPQETQYF
v_gene: TRBV19; abundance: -; j_gene: TRBJ1-2; CDR3aa: CASSIPSAQLNYGYTF
v_gene: TRBV10-2; abundance: -; j_gene: TRBJ2-3; CDR3aa: CASRHGGSGRANADTQYF
v_gene: TRBV5-5; abundance: -; j_gene: TRBJ2-7; CDR3aa: CASSHLPGLAGRDEQYF
v_gene: TRBV7-2; abundance: -; j_gene: TRBJ2-5; CDR3aa: CASSFLRRETQYF
v_gene: TRBV5-1; abundance: -; j_gene: -; CDR3aa: CASSPGDRGTEQYF
v_gene: TRBV6-5; abundance: few; j_gene: -; CDR3aa: CASSYRGRGETQYF
v_gene: TRBV6-1; abundance: -; j_gene: TRBJ2-3; CDR3aa: CASKLGSTQYF
v_gene: TRBV4-1; abundance: few; j_gene: TRBJ1-2; CDR3aa: CASSQQEGYGYTF
v_gene: TRBV20-1; abundance: -; j_gene: TRBJ1-2; CDR3aa: CSFNRVVYYGYTF
v_gene: TRBV29-1; abundance: -; j_gene: TRBJ1-1; CDR3aa: CSAGTGGATEAFF
v_gene: TRBV21-1; abundance: -; j_gene: TRBJ1-1; CDR3aa: CASSKVAGPNTEAFF
v_gene: TRBV4-2; abundance: -; j_gene: TRBJ1-1; CDR3aa: CASSHINTEAFF
v_gene: TRBV4-1; abundance: few; j_gene: TRBJ2-7; CDR3aa: CASSQAPGSSYEQYF
v_gene: TRBV15; abundance: -; j_gene: TRBJ2-7; CDR3aa: CATSRGGTIYEQYF
v_gene: TRBV4-1; abundance: -; j_gene: TRBJ1-1; CDR3aa: CASSQGQGVRNTEAFF
v_gene: TRBV24-1; abundance: few; j_gene: TRBJ2-7; CDR3aa: CAVSSITDRDSYEQYF
v_gene: TRBV24-1; abundance: -; j_gene: TRBJ2-3; CDR3aa: CATSEQNTDTQYF
v_gene: TRBV3-1; abundance: few; j_gene: TRBJ2-7; CDR3aa: CASSHGAFNEQYF
v_gene: TRBV25-1; abundance: many; j_gene: TRBJ2-5; CDR3aa: CASSRLRDSQETQYF
v_gene: TRBV5-1; abundance: -; j_gene: TRBJ1-6; CDR3aa: CASSLVVSRNSPLHF
v_gene: TRBV28; abundance: -; j_gene: TRBJ2-7; CDR3aa: CASSHRGMDEQYF
v_gene: TRBV7-8; abundance: -; j_gene: TRBJ2-1; CDR3aa: CASSPRQGPYNEQFF
v_gene: TRBV6-5; abundance: -; j_gene: TRBJ2-7; CDR3aa: CASSYSRKRGSYEQYF
v_gene: TRBV15; abundance: -; j_gene: TRBJ1-2; CDR3aa: CATNAGGQEYGYTF
v_gene: TRBV10-3; abundance: few; j_gene: TRBJ2-1; CDR3aa: CALGQGGEQFF
v_gene: TRBV30; abundance: -; j_gene: TRBJ1-2; CDR3aa: CACLPQGTTNYGYTF
v_gene: TRBV20-1; abundance: -; j_gene: TRBJ1-1; CDR3aa: CSARRRGGTEAFF
v_gene: TRBV28; abundance: many; j_gene: TRBJ2-7; CDR3aa: CASSFGPVSYEQYF
v_gene: TRBV3-1; abundance: few; j_gene: TRBJ2-4; CDR3aa: CASSQGGILQYF
v_gene: TRBV9; abundance: -; j_gene: TRBJ1-2; CDR3aa: CASIGGGDKDYGYTF
v_gene: TRBV20-1; abundance: -; j_gene: TRBJ2-3; CDR3aa: CSACQPTASDTQYF
v_gene: TRBV9; abundance: few; j_gene: TRBJ2-5; CDR3aa: CASSVGFGASARQETQYF
v_gene: TRBV29-1; abundance: -; j_gene: TRBJ1-2; CDR3aa: CSVTDRGNQGYTF
v_gene: TRBV25-1; abundance: few; j_gene: TRBJ2-5; CDR3aa: CASSPWAGGSETQYF
v_gene: TRBV30; abundance: once; j_gene: TRBJ1-1; CDR3aa: CAGSGFTEAFF
v_gene: TRBV11-3; abundance: -; j_gene: TRBJ2-5; CDR3aa: CACSLGRNYGQYF
v_gene: TRBV7-2; abundance: -; j_gene: TRBJ2-3; CDR3aa: CASSLGPTWGTDTQYF
v_gene: TRBV10-3; abundance: -; j_gene: TRBJ2-7; CDR3aa: CAISVGQGDYEQYF
v_gene: TRBV7-3; abundance: -; j_gene: TRBJ2-3; CDR3aa: CASSLMATTDTQYF
v_gene: TRBV23-1; abundance: -; j_gene: TRBJ2-7; CDR3aa: CASRTKMLLTYEQYF
v_gene: TRBV20-1; abundance: -; j_gene: TRBJ2-3; CDR3aa: CSALPGLAGSNTQYF
v_gene: TRBV3-1; abundance: -; j_gene: TRBJ2-3; CDR3aa: CASSPLAGGSPTDTQYF
v_gene: TRBV29-1; abundance: -; j_gene: TRBJ2-5; CDR3aa: CSVGQEETQYF
v_gene: TRBV29-1; abundance: once; j_gene: TRBJ2-7; CDR3aa: CSVERGLPWGSYEQYF
v_gene: TRBV7-2; abundance: -; j_gene: TRBJ2-3; CDR3aa: CASSPDRGGDTQYF
v_gene: TRBV6-5; abundance: -; j_gene: TRBJ2-7; CDR3aa: CASSDEPRYEQYF
v_gene: TRBV13; abundance: -; j_gene: TRBJ2-3; CDR3aa: CASSLGGGLASTDTQYF
v_gene: TRBV20-1; abundance: -; j_gene: TRBJ1-2; CDR3aa: CSALGQIYGYTF
v_gene: TRBV29-1; abundance: -; j_gene: TRBJ2-5; CDR3aa: CSVEGAGGPSEQYF
v_gene: TRBV7-2; abundance: -; j_gene: TRBJ1-1; CDR3aa: CASSLVGGMGNTEAFF
v_gene: TRBV27; abundance: few; j_gene: TRBJ1-5; CDR3aa: CASSLSGNLYQPQHF
v_gene: TRBV6-1; abundance: once; j_gene: TRBJ2-5; CDR3aa: CATSPDVQPLETQYF
v_gene: TRBV4-1; abundance: -; j_gene: TRBJ2-7; CDR3aa: CASSQLPSLAGPYEQYF